Below, one TCR beta chain is given with its context. This record belongs to a study of naive and memory T cell subsets. Both TRBC1 and TRBC2 were covered by a beta constant-region primer of two equimolar oligonucleotides. Via MiXCR, TCRdb re-called the UMI-ligation and nested PCR reads, giving one row per CDR3 protein. The profile shows 100,000 or so distinct CDR3 sequences, roughly 7.3% of them singletons. V was trimmed by 0 bases and J by 4 bases, leaving 10 bases between them. The germline CDR1 and CDR2 sequences are DFQATT and SNEGSKA (reference sequence). CDR3 length: 15 amino acids. The chain combines TRBV20-1 with TRBJ1-6; perhaps TRBD1 as D (5 bases). The receptor's source is a human donor in good health. The sequenced sample was central memory CD4+ T cells from blood. CDR3 loop: CSARDRGQYNSPLHF. The DNA for the CDR3 is TGCAGTGCTAGAGATCGAGGACAATATAATTCACCCCTCCACTTT.